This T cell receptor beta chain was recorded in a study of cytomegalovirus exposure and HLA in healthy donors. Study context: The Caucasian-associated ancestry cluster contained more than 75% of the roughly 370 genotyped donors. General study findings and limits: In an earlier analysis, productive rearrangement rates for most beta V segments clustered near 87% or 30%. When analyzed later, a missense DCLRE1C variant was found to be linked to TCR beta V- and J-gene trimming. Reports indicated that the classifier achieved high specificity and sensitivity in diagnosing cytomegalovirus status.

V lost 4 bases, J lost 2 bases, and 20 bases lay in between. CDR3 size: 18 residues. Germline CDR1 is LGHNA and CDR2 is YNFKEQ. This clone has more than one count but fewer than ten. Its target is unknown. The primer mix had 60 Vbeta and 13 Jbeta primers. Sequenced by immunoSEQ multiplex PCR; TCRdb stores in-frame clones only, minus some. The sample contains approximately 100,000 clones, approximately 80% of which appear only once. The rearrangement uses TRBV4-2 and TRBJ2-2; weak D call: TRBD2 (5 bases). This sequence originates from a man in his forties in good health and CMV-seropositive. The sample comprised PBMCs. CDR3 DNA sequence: TGTGCCAGCAGCCGCCAAGACTGGGCAGCGGAAAACACCGGGGAGCTGTTTTTT. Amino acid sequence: CASSRQDWAAENTGELFF.